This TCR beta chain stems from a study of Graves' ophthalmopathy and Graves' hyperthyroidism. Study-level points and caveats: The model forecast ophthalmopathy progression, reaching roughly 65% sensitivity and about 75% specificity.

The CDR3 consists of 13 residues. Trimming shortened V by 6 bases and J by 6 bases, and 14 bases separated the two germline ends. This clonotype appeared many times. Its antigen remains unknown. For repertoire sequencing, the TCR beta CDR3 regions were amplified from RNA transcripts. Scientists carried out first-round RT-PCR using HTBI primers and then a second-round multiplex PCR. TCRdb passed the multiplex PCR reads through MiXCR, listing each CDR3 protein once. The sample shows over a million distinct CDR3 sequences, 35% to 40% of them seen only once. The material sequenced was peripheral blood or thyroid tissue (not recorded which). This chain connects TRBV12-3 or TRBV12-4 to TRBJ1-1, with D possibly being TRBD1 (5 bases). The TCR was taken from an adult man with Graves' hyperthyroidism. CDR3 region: CASRPDSWAEAFF. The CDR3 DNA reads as TGTGCCAGCAGGCCCGACAGCTGGGCTGAAGCTTTCTTT.